These 28 T cell receptor beta chains were sequenced from one sample in a study of blood T cell repertoires in COVID-19. Some clones are missing from TCRdb's copy, which holds only in-frame ones; the method was immunoSEQ multiplex PCR. The table has fewer than 250,000 clones, around nine tenths seen once. Sample: peripheral blood. These receptors were obtained from a man aged 25-45 years with COVID-19, enrolled during active disease.

The chain carries TRBV6-5 and TRBJ1-2; D uncertain. CDR3 length equals 16 residues. Trimming left V 0 bases short and J 1 base short, with 12 bases between. From germline, CDR1 is MNHEY and CDR2 SVGAGI. The CDR3 DNA follows: TGTGCCAGCAGTTACTCGGCCGGAGATTATAACTATGGCTACACCTTC. Its protein product is CASSYSAGDYNYGYTF.

The genes are TRBV6-5 and TRBJ1-5; D uncertain. CDR1 and CDR2 from the germline V gene are MNHEY and SVGAGI. This CDR3 has 10 residues. V was cut by 8 bases and J by 14 bases, with 13 bases left in between. CDR3 amino acids: CASGHPKEHF. The DNA of the CDR3 is TGTGCCAGCGGCCATCCGAAAGAGCATTTT.

This rearrangement joins TRBV19 to TRBJ2-2; D call uncertain. CDR1 LNHDA and CDR2 SQIVND come from the germline V gene (reference sequence). This CDR3 region has 11 residues. Deletions cut 8 bases from V and 7 bases from J, with 8 bases between. CDR3 in amino acids: CASPSNGELFF. In DNA form, the CDR3 reads TGTGCCAGTCCTAGTAACGGGGAGCTGTTTTTT.

The chain joins TRBV5-6 to TRBJ2-2, with 8 bases fitting TRBD2. Per the germline V gene, CDR1 is SGHDT and CDR2 is YYEEEE. The V and J ends lost 3 bases and 2 bases, in that order; junction bases with no gene match: 6. This CDR3 contains 16 residues. The CDR3 DNA follows: TGTGCCAGCAGCTCTAGACTAGCGCTTAACACCGGGGAGCTGTTTTTT. It specifies CASSSRLALNTGELFF.

The J gene is TRBJ2-7, the V gene TRBV5-6; TRBD1 matches 7 bases. The germline CDR1 and CDR2 sequences are SGHDT and YYEEEE. This CDR3 has 14 amino acids. The J segment lost 4 bases and the V segment lost 0 bases, leaving 4 bases of the junction unmatched. As DNA, the CDR3 is TGTGCCAGCAGCTTGGGACAGGGCGGGTACGAGCAGTACTTC. Its translation: CASSLGQGGYEQYF.

This clone was recorded only once. This chain uses TRBV7-6 with TRBJ2-3; the match to TRBD2 covers 9 bases. Germline V lookup: CDR1 SGHVS, CDR2 FNYEAQ. The V gene end was trimmed by 5 bases and the J gene end by 6 bases; junction bases not matched to a gene: 12. This CDR3 region has 16 residues. This CDR3 is CASSQTGTSSGDTQYF. DNA for the CDR3: TGTGCCAGCAGCCAAACCGGGACTAGCAGTGGTGATACGCAGTATTTT.

This chain joins TRBV14 and TRBJ2-7; 9 bases match TRBD2. The CDR3 totals 15 residues. Germline V gene sequence: CDR1 SGHDN, CDR2 FVKESK. With 4 bases clipped from V and 3 bases from J, the junction kept 7 bases outside the gene matches. CDR3 DNA sequence: TGTGCCAGCAGCCTTAGCGGGGGTGTCTTCTACGAGCAGTACTTC. Its protein product is CASSLSGGVFYEQYF.

The rearrangement links TRBV19 to TRBJ1-4; D is ambiguous. Germline values: CDR1 LNHDA, CDR2 SQIVND (reference sequence). The CDR3 has 13 residues. Between the trimmed V and J ends, which lost 2 bases and 8 bases, there was a span of 9 bases. In DNA, the CDR3 is TGTGCCAGTAGTATACTGGAGGGCGAAAAACTGTTTTTT. Amino acids: CASSILEGEKLFF.

This clone occurred once. V gene TRBV10-1 combines with J gene TRBJ1-4, with 8 bases that match TRBD1. J lost 6 bases, V lost 3 bases, and 3 bases had no gene match. In germline, CDR1 is WNHNN, CDR2 SYGVQD (reference sequence). The CDR3 has 14 amino acids. The CDR3 nucleotides are TGCGCCAGCAGTGACGGACAGGGAGATGAAAAACTGTTTTTT. It yields the protein CASSDGQGDEKLFF.

This rearrangement joins TRBV2 to TRBJ1-5; TRBD1 is a possible D gene (5 bases). The germline CDR1 and CDR2 sequences are SNHLY and FYNNEI. The V end was cut by 2 bases, the J end by 7 bases, with 9 bases between. The CDR3 covers 13 residues. CDR3 DNA sequence: TGTGCCAGCAGTGAAACCAGGGAACAGCCCCAGCATTTT. It specifies CASSETREQPQHF.

The gene calls are TRBV7-9 and TRBJ1-5, with 7 positions matching TRBD1. V shed 6 bases and J 5 bases; nucleotides not matched to a gene: 7. Germline loops: CDR1 SEHNR, CDR2 FQNEAQ (reference sequence). The CDR3 extends over 14 amino acids. CDR3 DNA sequence: TGTGCCAGCAGACCAGGACAGGAAGATCAGCCCCAGCATTTT. This gives the protein CASRPGQEDQPQHF.

The rearrangement uses TRBV6-2 or TRBV6-3 and TRBJ1-1; D is unresolved. Trimming left V 5 bases short and J 4 bases short, with 11 bases between. CDR1 MNHEY and CDR2 SVGEGT come from the germline V gene. The CDR3 has 13 residues. CDR3 nucleotides: TGTGCCAGCAGTCCCCCGGGAAGCACTGAAGCTTTCTTT. Residues: CASSPPGSTEAFF.

The J gene is TRBJ2-7, the V gene TRBV6-5; 9 nucleotides align to TRBD1. This CDR3 region has 14 residues. Germline CDR1 reads MNHEY; CDR2 reads SVGAGI. J lost 2 bases, V lost 7 bases, and 6 bases had no gene match. The CDR3 coding sequence is TGTGCCAGCAAGGGTGGGACAGGGCCCTACGAGCAGTACTTC. Translation: CASKGGTGPYEQYF.

The chain links TRBV28 to TRBJ1-1, with D possibly being TRBD1 (5 bases). The germline gives CDR1 MDHEN, CDR2 SYDVKM. Trimming pared 6 bases from V and 1 base from J, leaving 15 bases between. The CDR3 is 15 amino acids. In nucleotides, the CDR3 is TGTGCCAGCAGCCTACCCACGACAGCGAACACTGAAGCTTTCTTT. Protein sequence: CASSLPTTANTEAFF.

The chain is built from TRBV6-5 and TRBJ1-1; 11 nucleotides match TRBD1. Germline values: CDR1 MNHEY, CDR2 SVGAGI. Losses at the gene ends were 0 bases for V and 10 bases for J; bases not matched to a gene: 10. The CDR3 covers 16 residues. CDR3: CASSYSRTGGERGAFF. The DNA for the CDR3 is TGTGCCAGCAGTTACTCCCGGACAGGGGGCGAGCGTGGAGCTTTCTTT.

The chain has TRBV13 and TRBJ1-2; 7 positions match TRBD1. CDR1 is PRHDT and CDR2 is FYEKMQ in the germline V gene (reference sequence). The trim removed 4 bases at V and 7 bases at J, leaving 9 bases unmatched. The CDR3 is 14 amino acids. The CDR3 DNA sequence: TGTGCCAGCAGCTCCCTCGACAGGGAAGGTGGCTACACCTTC. Its translation: CASSSLDREGGYTF.

The chain couples TRBV6-5 to TRBJ2-7; D remains unclear. The ends were cut back, 7 bases at V and 2 bases at J, with 12 bases in the middle. This CDR3 is 13 amino acids long. The germline V gene encodes CDR1 MNHEY and CDR2 SVGAGI. The CDR3 DNA reads TGTGCCAGCACCGATCGGTCACCCTACGAGCAGTACTTC. It is translated as CASTDRSPYEQYF.

The rearrangement uses TRBV19 and TRBJ1-1; tentatively, D is TRBD1 (5 bases). CDR3 size: 14 residues. The V gene lost 5 bases and the J gene lost 1 base, with 11 bases spanning the gap. The V gene's germline CDR1 is LNHDA and CDR2 SQIVND (reference sequence). CDR3 region: CASSGLGENTEAFF. As DNA, the CDR3 is TGTGCCAGTAGTGGCTTAGGGGAGAACACTGAAGCTTTCTTT.

The chain links TRBV3-1 (or the pseudogene TRBV3-2) to TRBJ2-7; possible D gene TRBD2, 6 bases. CDR3 size: 12 residues. Germline CDR1 is LGHDT and CDR2 is YNNKEL (reference sequence). The V and J ends lost 4 bases and 11 bases respectively, with 15 bases between them. CDR3 protein: CASSPPGGKKYF. CDR3 sequence (DNA): TGTGCCAGCAGCCCCCCGGGCGGGAAAAAGTACTTC.

The rearrangement links TRBV5-1 to TRBJ2-3; perhaps TRBD1 as D (6 bases). The CDR3 runs to 14 residues. Germline CDR1 reads SGHRS; CDR2 reads YFSETQ. V dropped 4 bases and J dropped 2 bases, with 11 bases sitting between them. CDR3 bases: TGCGCCAGCAGCGGTGGACAGTTCACAGATACGCAGTATTTT. Protein product: CASSGGQFTDTQYF.

The J gene is TRBJ1-6, the V gene TRBV7-9; TRBD1 aligns across 12 bases. V trimming: 9 bases; J trimming: 0 bases; junction bases outside the gene matches: 9. The CDR3 sequence is 18 residues long. CDR1 SEHNR and CDR2 FQNEAQ come from the germline V gene (reference sequence). CDR3 sequence: CASSGTGGASSYNSPLHF. DNA of the CDR3: TGTGCCAGTTCCGGGACAGGGGGCGCGAGCTCCTATAATTCACCCCTCCACTTT.

This chain uses TRBV4-1 with TRBJ2-5, with D possibly matching TRBD2 (7 bases). Germline CDR1 and CDR2: MGHRA and YSYEKL. V lost 0 bases, J lost 5 bases, and 16 bases lay in between. This CDR3 has 16 amino acids. The DNA of the CDR3 is TGCGCCAGCAGCCAAGATCTTGCGGGGGCCCGGGAGACCCAGTACTTC. This codes for CASSQDLAGARETQYF.

J is TRBJ1-1 and V is TRBV7-3; tentative D call: TRBD1 (5 bases). Germline V gives CDR1 SGHTA, CDR2 FQGTGA. This CDR3 contains 14 residues. The germline V and J ends were trimmed by 5 bases and 5 bases, with 15 bases remaining between them. In DNA, the CDR3 is TGTGCCAGCAGCCCCCATGGGGGGTCAACTGAAGCTTTCTTT. It translates to CASSPHGGSTEAFF.

The gene calls are TRBV10-1 and TRBJ2-2; D may be TRBD1 (5 bases). Germline V gene lookup returns CDR1 WNHNN and CDR2 SYGVQD (reference sequence). Trimming left V 6 bases short and J 4 bases short, with 12 bases between. This CDR3 has 14 residues. The CDR3 loop reads CASRAGLTTGELFF. The DNA of the CDR3 is TGCGCCAGCAGGGCAGGGCTGACCACCGGGGAGCTGTTTTTT.

This chain uses TRBV2 with TRBJ1-1; the match to TRBD1 covers 7 bases. This CDR3 comprises 13 residues. Per germline, CDR1 SNHLY and CDR2 FYNNEI. V trimming: 1 base; J trimming: 8 bases; junction bases outside the gene matches: 4. CDR3 nucleotides: TGTGCCAGCAGTGAAGGGGACAGACCAGAAGCTTTCTTT. Its protein is CASSEGDRPEAFF.

CDR3 nucleotides: TGTGCCAGTAGTATGACCCCGGGACTTCAAGAGACCCAGTACTTC. Its protein product is CASSMTPGLQETQYF. The gene calls are TRBV19 and TRBJ2-5, with TRBD2 as a possible D gene (6 bases). This CDR3 spans 15 amino acids. The V and J ends lost 3 bases and 2 bases respectively, with 13 bases between them. The V gene's germline CDR1 is LNHDA and CDR2 SQIVND (reference sequence). Supplemented by reference TRBV19 and TRBJ2-5, the full variable domain reads DGGITQSPKYLFRKEGQNVTLSCEQNLNHDAMYWYRQDPGQGLRLIYYSQIVNDFQKGDIAEGYSVSREKKESFPLTVTSAQKNPTAFYLCASSMTPGLQETQYFGPGTRLLVL.

This clone has just one count. The rearrangement uses TRBV5-1 and TRBJ2-3, with 7 nucleotides matching TRBD2. Losses at the gene ends were 0 bases for V and 0 bases for J; bases not matched to a gene: 4. CDR3 length equals 16 residues. The germline gives CDR1 SGHRS, CDR2 YFSETQ. CDR3 nucleotide sequence: TGCGCCAGCAGCTTGGTCCAGCGGGGCAGCACAGATACGCAGTATTTT. As protein: CASSLVQRGSTDTQYF.

CDR3: CASSLGTVSPLNTEAFF. CDR3 nucleotide sequence: TGTGCCAGCAGCTTAGGGACAGTCTCACCGTTGAACACTGAAGCTTTCTTT. The chain uses TRBV7-2 and TRBJ1-1; possibly TRBD1 for D (6 bases). The length of the CDR3 is 17 residues. V lost 1 base, J lost 0 bases, and 15 bases lay in between. The germline V gene has CDR1 SGHTA and CDR2 FQGNSA.